This T cell receptor beta chain was found in a study of OX40 agonist ivuxolimab in advanced cancers. In the study overall: Of the patients, three showed partial responses, one with hepatocellular carcinoma and two with cutaneous melanoma.

The CDR3 is 13 residues long. Trimming stripped 4 bases from V and 5 bases from J, with 9 bases between. Germline lookup yields CDR1 SGHRS and CDR2 YFSETQ. A history of autoimmune disease or systemic immunosuppression excluded patients. Assay: immunoSEQ multiplex PCR; the TCRdb copy retains only in-frame clones and omits some. There are 90,000 to 100,000 clones in the sample; roughly 89% occur only once, and more than 0.15% lies in the top ten. The sample was CD4+ or CD8+ T cells sorted from blood, taken in a trial of the OX40 agonist ivuxolimab. V usage is TRBV5-1 and J usage is TRBJ2-2; the D is unclear. The sequence derives from an adult with an advanced solid tumor such as melanoma, head and neck, liver or kidney cancer. The CDR3 here is CASSQRLTGELFF. The CDR3 DNA reads as TGCGCCAGCAGCCAACGCCTGACCGGGGAGCTGTTTTTT.